This record concerns one T cell receptor beta chain sequence. Its target is unknown. This specimen comes from a study of human T cells and chemical hapten exposure. Time point here: patch test 3, about 24 weeks after DPC sensitization. Specified treatment: therapeutic diphenylcyclopropenone sensitization with weekly scalp DPC. Investigators collected blood before applying each patch test. The CDR3 totals 12 residues. With 6 bases removed from V and 1 base from J, the gap between germline ends came to 6 bases. Germline-derived CDR1 and CDR2 are MDHEN and SYDVKM. Library construction involved attaching unique molecular identifiers to individual cDNA molecules, which allowed quantitative, reproducible TCR counting. A single record per CDR3 protein comes from TCRdb applying MiXCR to the RACE reads. The sample contains under 75,000 distinct CDR3 sequences, 11% of which appear only once. Study-wide results and caveats: Healthy individuals' immune responses may differ from those of donors, who had alopecia.

The clonotype originates from a woman between 45 and 60 years old with alopecia areata. Some clones in this sample may be carry-over from other donors' samples. The V gene is TRBV28, the J gene TRBJ2-5; no firm D call. The sequencing here drew on whole blood, taken in connection with sensitization to the hapten diphenylcyclopropenone (DPC). The CDR3 DNA reads as TGTGCCAGCAGACAGAGCCAAGAGACCCAGTACTTC. This gives the protein CASRQSQETQYF.